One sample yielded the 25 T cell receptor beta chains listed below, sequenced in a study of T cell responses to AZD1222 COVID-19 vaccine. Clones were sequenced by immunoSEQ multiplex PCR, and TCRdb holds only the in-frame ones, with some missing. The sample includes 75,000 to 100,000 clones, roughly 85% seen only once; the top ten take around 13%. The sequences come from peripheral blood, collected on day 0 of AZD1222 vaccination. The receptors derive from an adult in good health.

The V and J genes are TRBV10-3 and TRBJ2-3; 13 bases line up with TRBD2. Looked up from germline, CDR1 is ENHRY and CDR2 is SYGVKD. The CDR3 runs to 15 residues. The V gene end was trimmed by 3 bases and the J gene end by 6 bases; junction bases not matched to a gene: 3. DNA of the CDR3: TGTGCCATCAGTGAACTAGCGGGGGGGCGGGATACGCAGTATTTT. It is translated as CAISELAGGRDTQYF.

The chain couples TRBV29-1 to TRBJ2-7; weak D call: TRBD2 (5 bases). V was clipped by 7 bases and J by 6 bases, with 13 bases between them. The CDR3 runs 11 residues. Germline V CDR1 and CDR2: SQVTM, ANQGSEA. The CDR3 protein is CSALGVGEQYF. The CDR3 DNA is TGCAGCGCACTCGGGGTCGGCGAGCAGTACTTC.

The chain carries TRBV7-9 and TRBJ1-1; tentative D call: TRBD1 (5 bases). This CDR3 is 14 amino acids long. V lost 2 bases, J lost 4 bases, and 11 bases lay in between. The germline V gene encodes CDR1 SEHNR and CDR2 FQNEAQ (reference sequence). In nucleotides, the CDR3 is TGTGCCAGCAGCTTACCAGGGATTGGCACTGAAGCTTTCTTT. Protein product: CASSLPGIGTEAFF.

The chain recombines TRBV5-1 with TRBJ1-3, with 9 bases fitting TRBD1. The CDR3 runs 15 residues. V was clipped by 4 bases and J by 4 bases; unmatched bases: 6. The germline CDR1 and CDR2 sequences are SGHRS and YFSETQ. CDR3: CASSPGTGHGNTIYF. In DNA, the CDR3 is TGCGCCAGCAGCCCAGGGACAGGGCACGGAAACACCATATATTTT.

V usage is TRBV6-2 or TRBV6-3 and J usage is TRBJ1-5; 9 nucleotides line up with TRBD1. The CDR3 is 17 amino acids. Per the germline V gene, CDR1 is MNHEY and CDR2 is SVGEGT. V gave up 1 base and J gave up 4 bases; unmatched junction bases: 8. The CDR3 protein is CASSYFVGGTGNQPQHF. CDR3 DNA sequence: TGTGCCAGCAGTTACTTCGTCGGTGGGACAGGGAATCAGCCCCAGCATTTT.

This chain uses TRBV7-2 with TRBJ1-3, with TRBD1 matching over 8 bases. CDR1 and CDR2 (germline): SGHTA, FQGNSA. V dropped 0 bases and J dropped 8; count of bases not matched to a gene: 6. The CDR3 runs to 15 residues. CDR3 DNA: TGTGCCAGCAGCTTAGCCGGAGGACAGGGAGACACCATATATTTT. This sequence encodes CASSLAGGQGDTIYF. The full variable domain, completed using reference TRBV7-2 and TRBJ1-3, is GAGVSQSPSNKVTEKGKDVELRCDPISGHTALYWYRQSLGQGLEFLIYFQGNSAPDKSGLPSDRFSAERTGGSVSTLTIQRTQQEDSAVYLCASSLAGGQGDTIYFGEGSWLTVV.

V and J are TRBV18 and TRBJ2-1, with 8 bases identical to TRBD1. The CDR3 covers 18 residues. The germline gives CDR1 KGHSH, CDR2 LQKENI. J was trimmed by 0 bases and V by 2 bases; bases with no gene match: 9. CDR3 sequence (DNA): TGTGCCAGCTCACCAAGGGGTCGGGACAGGTCCTCCTACAATGAGCAGTTCTTC. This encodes CASSPRGRDRSSYNEQFF. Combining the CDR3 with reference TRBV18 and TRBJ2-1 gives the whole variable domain NAGVMQNPRHLVRRRGQEARLRCSPMKGHSHVYWYRQLPEEGLKFMVYLQKENIIDESGMPKERFSAEFPKEGPSILRIQQVVRGDSAAYFCASSPRGRDRSSYNEQFFGPGTRLTVL.

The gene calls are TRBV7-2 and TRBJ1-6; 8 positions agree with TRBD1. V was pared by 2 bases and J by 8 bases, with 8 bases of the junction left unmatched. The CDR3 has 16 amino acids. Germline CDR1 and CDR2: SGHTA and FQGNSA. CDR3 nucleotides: TGTGCCAGCAGCTTACAGGGGGCGCGGGAGTATTCACCCCTCCACTTT. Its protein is CASSLQGAREYSPLHF.

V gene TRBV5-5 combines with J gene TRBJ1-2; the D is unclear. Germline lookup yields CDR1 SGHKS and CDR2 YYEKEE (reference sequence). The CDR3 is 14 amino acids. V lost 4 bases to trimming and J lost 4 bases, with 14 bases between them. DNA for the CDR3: TGTGCCAGCAGCGTCTCAATGGCCGGCTATGGCTACACCTTC. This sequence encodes CASSVSMAGYGYTF.

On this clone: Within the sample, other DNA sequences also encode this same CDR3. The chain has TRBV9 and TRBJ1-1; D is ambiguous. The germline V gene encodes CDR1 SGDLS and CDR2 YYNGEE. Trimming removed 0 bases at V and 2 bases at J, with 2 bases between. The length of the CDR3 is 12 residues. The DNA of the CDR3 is TGTGCCAGCAGCGTAGACAACACTGAAGCTTTCTTT. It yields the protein CASSVDNTEAFF.

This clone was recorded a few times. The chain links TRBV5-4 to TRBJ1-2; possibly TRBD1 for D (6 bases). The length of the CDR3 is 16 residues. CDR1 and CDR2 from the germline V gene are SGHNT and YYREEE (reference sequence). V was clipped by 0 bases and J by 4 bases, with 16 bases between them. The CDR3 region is CASSLGSHRAGYGYTF. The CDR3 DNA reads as TGTGCCAGCAGCTTGGGGTCCCACAGGGCAGGCTATGGCTACACCTTC.

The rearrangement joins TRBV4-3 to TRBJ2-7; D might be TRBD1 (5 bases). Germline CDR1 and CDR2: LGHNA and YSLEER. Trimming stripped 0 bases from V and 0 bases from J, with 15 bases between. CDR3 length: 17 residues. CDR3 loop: CASSQDRGSFSSYEQYF. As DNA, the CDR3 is TGCGCCAGCAGCCAAGATAGGGGCAGTTTTAGCTCCTACGAGCAGTACTTC.

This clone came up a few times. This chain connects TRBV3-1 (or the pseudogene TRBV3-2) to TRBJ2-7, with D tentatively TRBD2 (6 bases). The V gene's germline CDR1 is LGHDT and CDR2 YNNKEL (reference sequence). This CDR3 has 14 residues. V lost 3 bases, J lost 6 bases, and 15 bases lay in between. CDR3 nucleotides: TGTGCCAGCAGCCACCAGGGCCCCGGGGGCGAGCAGTACTTC. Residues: CASSHQGPGGEQYF.

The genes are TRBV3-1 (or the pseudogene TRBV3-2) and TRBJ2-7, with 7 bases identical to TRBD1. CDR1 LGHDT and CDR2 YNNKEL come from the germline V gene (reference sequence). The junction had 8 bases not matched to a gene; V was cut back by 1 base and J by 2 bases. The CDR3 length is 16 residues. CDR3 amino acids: CASSQVPRDRAYEQYF. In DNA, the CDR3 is TGTGCCAGCAGCCAAGTTCCCCGGGACAGAGCCTACGAGCAGTACTTC.

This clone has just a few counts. The CDR3 region is CASSTRTGSTDTQYF. The DNA for the CDR3 is TGTGCCAGCAGTACAAGGACAGGAAGCACAGATACGCAGTATTTT. The chain has TRBV28 and TRBJ2-3, with 7 bases aligning to TRBD1. From germline, CDR1 is MDHEN and CDR2 SYDVKM. This CDR3 is 15 amino acids long. The trim removed 5 bases at V and 0 bases at J, leaving 5 bases unmatched.

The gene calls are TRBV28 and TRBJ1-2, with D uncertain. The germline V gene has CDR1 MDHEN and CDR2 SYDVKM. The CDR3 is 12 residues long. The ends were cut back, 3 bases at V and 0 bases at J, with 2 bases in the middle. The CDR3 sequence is CASSFTNYGYTF. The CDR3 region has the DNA TGTGCCAGCAGTTTCACTAACTATGGCTACACCTTC.

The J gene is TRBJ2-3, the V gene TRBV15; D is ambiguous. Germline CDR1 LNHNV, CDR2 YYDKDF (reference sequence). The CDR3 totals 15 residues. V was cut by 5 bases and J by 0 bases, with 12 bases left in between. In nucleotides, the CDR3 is TGTGCCACCAGCGCTTTGGGTCCTAGCACAGATACGCAGTATTTT. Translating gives CATSALGPSTDTQYF.

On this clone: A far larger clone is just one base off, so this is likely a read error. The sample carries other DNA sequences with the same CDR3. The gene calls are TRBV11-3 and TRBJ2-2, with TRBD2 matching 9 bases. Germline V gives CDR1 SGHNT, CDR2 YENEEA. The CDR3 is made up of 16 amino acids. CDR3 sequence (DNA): TGTCCCAGCGGGGGTCGGCGGGGGGGCGACACCGGGGAGCTGTTTTTT. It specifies CPSGGRRGGDTGELFF.

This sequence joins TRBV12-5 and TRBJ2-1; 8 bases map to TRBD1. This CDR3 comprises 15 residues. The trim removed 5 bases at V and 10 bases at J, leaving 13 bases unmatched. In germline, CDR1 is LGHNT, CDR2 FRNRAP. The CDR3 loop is CASGLGQGRIKEQFF. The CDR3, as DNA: TGTGCTAGTGGTCTCGGACAGGGACGAATAAAAGAGCAGTTCTTC.

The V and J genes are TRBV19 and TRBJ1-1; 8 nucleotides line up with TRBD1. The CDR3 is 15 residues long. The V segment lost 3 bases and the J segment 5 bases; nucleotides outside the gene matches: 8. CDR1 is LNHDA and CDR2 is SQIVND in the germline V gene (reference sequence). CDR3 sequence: CASSMPQGVRTEAFF. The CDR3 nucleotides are TGTGCCAGTAGTATGCCACAGGGGGTGAGGACTGAAGCTTTCTTT.

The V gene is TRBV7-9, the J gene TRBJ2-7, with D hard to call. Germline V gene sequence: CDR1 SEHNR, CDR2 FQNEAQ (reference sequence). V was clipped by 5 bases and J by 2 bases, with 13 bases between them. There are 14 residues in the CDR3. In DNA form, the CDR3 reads TGTGCCAGCAGCCCGGACCGCCAACCCTACGAGCAGTACTTC. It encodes CASSPDRQPYEQYF. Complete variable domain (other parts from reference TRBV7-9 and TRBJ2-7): DTGVSQNPRHKITKRGQNVTFRCDPISEHNRLYWYRQTLGQGPEFLTYFQNEAQLEKSRLLSDRFSAERPKGSFSTLEIQRTEQGDSAMYLCASSPDRQPYEQYFGPGTRLTVT.

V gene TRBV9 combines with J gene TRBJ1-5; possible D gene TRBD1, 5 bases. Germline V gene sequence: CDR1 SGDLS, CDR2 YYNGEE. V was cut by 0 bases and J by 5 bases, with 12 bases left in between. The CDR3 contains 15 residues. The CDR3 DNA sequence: TGTGCCAGCAGCGTAGACCAGGGTATGGATCAGCCCCAGCATTTT. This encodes CASSVDQGMDQPQHF. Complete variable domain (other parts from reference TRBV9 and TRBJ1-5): DSGVTQTPKHLITATGQRVTLRCSPRSGDLSVYWYQQSLDQGLQFLIQYYNGEERAKGNILERFSAQQFPDLHSELNLSSLELGDSALYFCASSVDQGMDQPQHFGDGTRLSIL.

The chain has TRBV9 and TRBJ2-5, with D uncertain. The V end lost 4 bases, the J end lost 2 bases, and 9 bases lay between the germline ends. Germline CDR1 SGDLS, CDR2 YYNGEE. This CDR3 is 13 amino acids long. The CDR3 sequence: CASSLHQQETQYF. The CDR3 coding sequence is TGTGCCAGCAGCCTGCACCAGCAAGAGACCCAGTACTTC.

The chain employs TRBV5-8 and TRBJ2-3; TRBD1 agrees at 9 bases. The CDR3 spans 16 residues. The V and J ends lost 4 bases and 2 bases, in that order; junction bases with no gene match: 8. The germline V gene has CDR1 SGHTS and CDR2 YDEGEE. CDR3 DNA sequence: TGTGCCAGCAGCCAGCAGGACAGGGGCCTCACAGATACGCAGTATTTT. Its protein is CASSQQDRGLTDTQYF.

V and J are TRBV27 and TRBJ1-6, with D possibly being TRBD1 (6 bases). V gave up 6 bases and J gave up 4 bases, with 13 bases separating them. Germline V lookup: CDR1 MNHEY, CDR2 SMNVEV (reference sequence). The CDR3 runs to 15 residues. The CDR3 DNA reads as TGTGCCAGCAGCCCGCTCGGACAGTATAATTCACCCCTCCACTTT. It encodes CASSPLGQYNSPLHF.